The clone carrying this TCR beta chain was recorded at least ten times. The data belong to a study of regulatory T cells in long-lasting Graves disease. V dropped 2 bases and J dropped 2 bases, with 1 base sitting between them. This CDR3 comprises 12 residues. From germline, CDR1 is MNHEY and CDR2 SVGEGT. Library construction for TCR beta used iRepertoire HTBI primers and Arm-PCR of CDR3 regions. One entry per CDR3 protein, called by TCRdb with MiXCR from the multiplex PCR reads. The sample lists about 220,000 distinct CDR3 sequences; less than 20% were seen once. Time point here: newly diagnosed GD, antithyroid drugs for less than 3 months. The TCR library was prepared using RNA isolated from PBMCs. These data were also reused for a study on T cells in Graves' hyperthyroidism and ophthalmopathy. That source notes: Most thyroid clonotypes expanded above 0.001 appeared in blood too.

This sequence originates from a woman aged 25 to 39 with Graves disease. This specimen consisted of peripheral blood mononuclear cells (PBMCs), obtained at new diagnosis, from a patient treated with antithyroid drugs. The chain employs TRBV6-2 or TRBV6-3 and TRBJ2-1, with D unresolved. The CDR3 nucleotides read TGTGCCAGCAGTTACGCCTACAATGAGCAGTTCTTC. This encodes CASSYAYNEQFF.